This T cell receptor beta chain was sequenced for a study of shared clonotypes between healthy human individuals. The authors divided CD4+ cells into CD45RA+ naive and CD45RA-negative memory subsets. How the authors handled the data: From ImmunoSEQ came sequences covering only the junction and carrying no quality scores, so filtering differed. Clones were read by immunoSEQ multiplex PCR, and TCRdb kept only the in-frame ones, dropping some. V and J calls and clone size are those listed in that table; D and trimming were worked out from the DNA. The repertoire consists of over 2 million clones, with approximately 95% occurring once and the leading ten covering 0.1% to 0.15%. The CDR3 has 14 amino acids.

The J gene is TRBJ2-2, the V gene TRBV21-1; the tabulated D call, TRBD2, remains unverified against the DNA. TRBV21-1 is a pseudogene segment. The source of this sequence is a young man in good health. The sequenced sample was naive CD4+ T cells sorted from blood. The subset here: CD45RA+ positively selected. This CDR3 reads CASTRDLHTGELFF. CDR3 nucleotide sequence: TGTGCCAGCACCCGGGACTTACACACCGGGGAGCTGTTTTTT.